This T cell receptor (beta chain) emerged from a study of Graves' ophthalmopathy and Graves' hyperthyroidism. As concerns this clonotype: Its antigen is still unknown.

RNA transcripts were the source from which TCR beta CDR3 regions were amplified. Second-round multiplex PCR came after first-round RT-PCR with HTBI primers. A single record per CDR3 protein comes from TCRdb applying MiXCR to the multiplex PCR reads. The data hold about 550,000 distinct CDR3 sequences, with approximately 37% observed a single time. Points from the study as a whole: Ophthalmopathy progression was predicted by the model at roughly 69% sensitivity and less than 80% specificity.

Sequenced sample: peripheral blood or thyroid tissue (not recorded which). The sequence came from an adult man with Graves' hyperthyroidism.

The CDR3 loop is CASRSWTVEQFF. CDR3 in DNA: TGTGCCAGCAGATCCTGGACGGTTGAGCAGTTCTTC. The chain combines TRBV11-2 with TRBJ2-5; D unresolved. Matching the DNA end better, TRBJ2-1 makes the J call doubtful. Germline CDR1 is SGHAT and CDR2 is FQNNGV. This CDR3 has 12 residues.